Presented here are 26 T cell receptor beta chains from one specimen sequenced in a study of blood T cell repertoires in COVID-19. Using immunoSEQ multiplex PCR, the repertoire was profiled, and TCRdb retains in-frame clones only, with some absent. The table records approximately 120,000 clones, roughly 87% of them present only once. The sample was peripheral blood. These receptors were collected from an older man with active or convalescent COVID-19.

The count of this clone is one. A junction boundary mismatches the germline segment, possibly from a read error. This chain uses TRBV27 with TRBJ2-3; the match to TRBD2 covers 10 bases. Germline V gives CDR1 MNHEY, CDR2 SMNVEV (reference sequence). The CDR3 has 15 residues. Here the CDR3 reads CASSLDGKSGRARNF. The DNA for the CDR3 is TGTGCCAGCAGTTTAGACGGAAAAAGCGGGAGGGCCCGAAACTTT.

This chain uses TRBV5-1 with TRBJ1-2; TRBD1 agrees at 9 bases. Germline values: CDR1 SGHRS, CDR2 YFSETQ. Unmatched junction bases numbered 11, after V lost 6 bases and J lost 5 bases. The length of the CDR3 is 15 residues. CDR3 coding DNA: TGCGCCAGCAAACCTACAGGGGGCACGGCATATGGCTACACCTTC. It translates to CASKPTGGTAYGYTF.

About this clone: This CDR3 is also generated by other DNA sequences in the sample. The CDR3 bases are TGTGCCAGCAGTTACTCGATGGGCAGGGGGAGGGAGACCCAGTACTTC. This encodes CASSYSMGRGRETQYF. The chain is built from TRBV6-5 and TRBJ2-5; tentative D call: TRBD1 (7 bases). CDR1 and CDR2 from the germline V gene are MNHEY and SVGAGI. The CDR3 extends over 16 amino acids. V shed 0 bases and J shed 5 bases, with 16 bases lying between them.

The chain couples TRBV6-6 to TRBJ2-7; 10 bases are a match to TRBD1. The CDR3 covers 16 residues. The germline V gene encodes CDR1 MNHNY and CDR2 SVGAGI (reference sequence). V shed 2 bases and J 2 bases; nucleotides not matched to a gene: 6. The CDR3 loop is CASSYLRDRGAYEQYF. The DNA of the CDR3 is TGTGCCAGCAGTTACCTCCGGGACAGGGGAGCCTACGAGCAGTACTTC.

The chain uses TRBV13 and TRBJ2-7, with TRBD2 identical over 16 bases. This CDR3 is 18 amino acids long. The germline V gene has CDR1 PRHDT and CDR2 FYEKMQ (reference sequence). J lost 4 bases, V lost 4 bases, and 10 bases had no gene match. The CDR3 DNA is TGTGCCAGCAGCTCGGGACTAGCGGGGGGGCAATGGCTTTACGAGCAGTACTTC. Translated, it gives CASSSGLAGGQWLYEQYF. The whole variable domain, filled in from reference TRBV13 and TRBJ2-7, reads AAGVIQSPRHLIKEKRETATLKCYPIPRHDTVYWYQQGPGQDPQFLISFYEKMQSDKGSIPDRFSAQQFSDYHSELNMSSLELGDSALYFCASSSGLAGGQWLYEQYFGPGTRLTVT.

This clone was counted at least ten times. The J gene is TRBJ2-2, the V gene TRBV7-3; D is ambiguous. V lost 1 base and J 4 bases, leaving 7 bases between the germline ends. CDR3 length equals 14 residues. The V gene's germline CDR1 is SGHTA and CDR2 FQGTGA. In DNA, the CDR3 is TGTGCCAGCAGCTTAAGCTTGAGCACCGGGGAGCTGTTTTTT. This encodes CASSLSLSTGELFF.

The chain recombines TRBV7-3 with TRBJ2-3; D is perhaps TRBD2 (7 bases). CDR3 length equals 15 residues. Looked up from germline, CDR1 is SGHTA and CDR2 is FQGTGA. Trimming took 5 bases from V and 1 from J, leaving 13 bases between them. CDR3 nucleotides: TGTGCCAGCAGCCTAAGGGGGGGTGGCACAGATACGCAGTATTTT. Amino acids: CASSLRGGGTDTQYF.

V gene TRBV19 combines with J gene TRBJ2-6, with a possible D match to TRBD2 (5 bases). V lost 6 bases to trimming and J lost 0 bases, with 12 bases between them. Germline V gene sequence: CDR1 LNHDA, CDR2 SQIVND (reference sequence). The CDR3 consists of 16 residues. The CDR3 is CASSPEALSGANVLTF. The CDR3 DNA follows: TGTGCCAGTAGCCCGGAGGCCCTCTCTGGGGCCAACGTCCTGACTTTC.

J is TRBJ1-3 and V is TRBV28, with D maybe TRBD1 (5 bases). V dropped 4 bases and J dropped 4 bases, with 17 bases sitting between them. The germline V gene encodes CDR1 MDHEN and CDR2 SYDVKM. The CDR3 extends over 16 amino acids. The CDR3 nucleotides read TGTGCCAGCAGTTCTTGGGGGGGAGGGGTCGGAAACACCATATATTTT. As protein: CASSSWGGGVGNTIYF. Using reference TRBV28 and TRBJ1-3 for the parts outside the CDR3, the full variable domain is DVKVTQSSRYLVKRTGEKVFLECVQDMDHENMFWYRQDPGLGLRLIYFSYDVKMKEKGDIPEGYSVSREKKERFSLILESASTNQTSMYLCASSSWGGGVGNTIYFGEGSWLTVV.

This chain uses TRBV7-9 with TRBJ2-7, with 8 bases fitting TRBD1. Germline lookup yields CDR1 SEHNR and CDR2 FQNEAQ (reference sequence). V was pared by 4 bases and J by 0 bases, with 11 bases of the junction left unmatched. The CDR3 has 17 residues. The CDR3 DNA reads TGTGCCAGCAGCTCACCCAGGAGGACAGGGAACTCCTACGAGCAGTACTTC. It specifies CASSSPRRTGNSYEQYF.

The chain employs TRBV7-9 and TRBJ2-7; 7 bases are a match to TRBD2. Germline values: CDR1 SEHNR, CDR2 FQNEAQ (reference sequence). The CDR3 runs 15 residues. V lost 1 base, J lost 0 bases, and 3 bases stayed unmatched. CDR3 nucleotide sequence: TGTGCCAGCAGCTTAGGCGGGGGAGCCTCCTACGAGCAGTACTTC. Translating gives CASSLGGGASYEQYF.

The chain's CDR3 is CAWSSRQLKETQYF. In nucleotides, the CDR3 is TGTGCCTGGAGTTCGAGACAGCTGAAAGAGACCCAGTACTTC. This rearrangement joins TRBV30 to TRBJ2-5, with D possibly being TRBD1 (5 bases). CDR1 GTSNPN and CDR2 SVGIG come from the germline V gene (reference sequence). The germline V and J ends were trimmed by 2 bases and 3 bases, with 13 bases remaining between them. The CDR3 loop spans 14 amino acids.

V and J are TRBV20-1 and TRBJ2-7, with 8 bases aligning to TRBD1. After removal of 6 bases from V and 3 bases from J, the junction contained 4 bases not matched to a gene. There are 12 residues in the CDR3. Germline V lookup: CDR1 DFQATT, CDR2 SNEGSKA (reference sequence). The CDR3 DNA reads as TGCAGTGCCAGTGACAGGGGCTACGAGCAGTACTTC. Protein sequence: CSASDRGYEQYF.

The chain is built from TRBV12-3 or TRBV12-4 and TRBJ2-1, with 11 bases that match TRBD2. Losses at the gene ends were 8 bases for V and 12 bases for J; bases not matched to a gene: 9. This CDR3 comprises 13 residues. In nucleotides, the CDR3 is TGTGCCAGCGGACATAGCGGGAGGGGTGGGCAGTTCTTC. It is translated as CASGHSGRGGQFF.

This rearrangement joins TRBV18 to TRBJ2-1; 9 bases line up with TRBD2. The V gene's germline CDR1 is KGHSH and CDR2 LQKENI. V lost 5 bases, J lost 4 bases, and 3 bases stayed unmatched. The CDR3 spans 14 residues. The chain's CDR3 is CASSGLARYNEQFF. The CDR3 region has the DNA TGTGCCAGCTCAGGACTAGCGAGATACAATGAGCAGTTCTTC.

A single count supports this clone. The chain is built from TRBV5-8 and TRBJ1-4; 7 nucleotides agree with TRBD1. The length of the CDR3 is 15 residues. The junction had 4 bases not matched to a gene; V was cut back by 0 bases and J by 5 bases. Germline lookup yields CDR1 SGHTS and CDR2 YDEGEE. The CDR3 here is CASSLGDRANEKLFF. The CDR3 DNA sequence: TGTGCCAGCAGCTTGGGCGACAGGGCGAATGAAAAACTGTTTTTT.

This sequence joins TRBV5-1 and TRBJ2-1; 9 positions agree with TRBD2. The CDR3 has 16 amino acids. V was pared by 0 bases and J by 0 bases, with 1 base of the junction left unmatched. The germline V gene has CDR1 SGHRS and CDR2 YFSETQ. CDR3 protein: CASSLGLAVSYNEQFF. As DNA, the CDR3 is TGCGCCAGCAGCTTGGGACTAGCGGTCTCCTACAATGAGCAGTTCTTC. Complete variable domain (other parts from reference TRBV5-1 and TRBJ2-1): KAGVTQTPRYLIKTRGQQVTLSCSPISGHRSVSWYQQTPGQGLQFLFEYFSETQRNKGNFPGRFSGRQFSNSRSEMNVSTLELGDSALYLCASSLGLAVSYNEQFFGPGTRLTVL.

The chain employs TRBV27 and TRBJ1-4; 8 positions match TRBD1. The junction had 8 bases not matched to a gene; V was cut back by 6 bases and J by 5 bases. Per the germline V gene, CDR1 is MNHEY and CDR2 is SMNVEV (reference sequence). The CDR3 is 15 residues long. The CDR3 is CASSPTGGRNEKLFF. The CDR3 DNA reads as TGTGCCAGCAGCCCTACAGGGGGGAGAAATGAAAAACTGTTTTTT.

This clone was seen repeatedly, ten times or more. The chain uses TRBV5-1 and TRBJ1-2; TRBD1 is a possible D gene (6 bases). This CDR3 has 15 residues. Trimming left V 4 bases short and J 3 bases short, with 16 bases between. Germline-derived CDR1 and CDR2 are SGHRS and YFSETQ. CDR3 amino acids: CASSTGTMIDYGYTF. The CDR3 DNA follows: TGCGCCAGCAGCACCGGGACAATGATTGACTATGGCTACACCTTC.

The rearrangement uses TRBV7-2 and TRBJ2-7, with a tentative D call TRBD2 (6 bases). This CDR3 region has 13 residues. From germline, CDR1 is SGHTA and CDR2 FQGNSA. Trimming removed 2 bases at V and 7 bases at J, with 12 bases between. The CDR3 DNA reads as TGTGCCAGCAGCTTATCCGCAGGGAGGGAGCAGTACTTC. Its translation is CASSLSAGREQYF. The full variable domain, rest sourced from reference TRBV7-2 and TRBJ2-7, is GAGVSQSPSNKVTEKGKDVELRCDPISGHTALYWYRQSLGQGLEFLIYFQGNSAPDKSGLPSDRFSAERTGGSVSTLTIQRTQQEDSAVYLCASSLSAGREQYFGPGTRLTVT.

The chain is built from TRBV6-5 and TRBJ1-4; TRBD1 matches at 7 bases. Trimming at V came to 5 bases and at J to 3 bases, leaving 6 bases not matched to a gene. The germline CDR1 and CDR2 sequences are MNHEY and SVGAGI. The CDR3 covers 15 residues. This chain's CDR3 is CASSLSGTANEKLFF. DNA for the CDR3: TGTGCCAGCAGTCTTTCCGGGACAGCTAATGAAAAACTGTTTTTT.

In DNA form, the CDR3 reads TGCAGCGCCGCGGAGGAGACCCAGTACTTC. Residues: CSAAEETQYF. The chain couples TRBV29-1 to TRBJ2-5; D gene unclear. CDR1 and CDR2 from the germline V gene are SQVTM and ANQGSEA. The V end lost 7 bases, the J end lost 5 bases, and 8 bases lay between the germline ends. CDR3 length equals 10 residues.

This clone appeared once. The chain employs TRBV5-4 and TRBJ1-4, with TRBD1 identical over 8 bases. The CDR3 has 17 residues. CDR1 and CDR2 (germline): SGHNT, YYREEE (reference sequence). Losses at the gene ends were 4 bases for V and 7 bases for J; bases not matched to a gene: 15. CDR3 DNA sequence: TGTGCCAGCAGCCCACGAGGAACAGGGGGTTTGAGTGAAAAACTGTTTTTT. It is translated as CASSPRGTGGLSEKLFF.

V usage is TRBV19 and J usage is TRBJ1-5; TRBD1 matches 8 bases. The germline CDR1 and CDR2 sequences are LNHDA and SQIVND (reference sequence). The CDR3 is 15 residues long. V shed 4 bases, J shed 7 bases, and the junction held 9 bases outside the gene matches. The CDR3 DNA sequence: TGTGCCAGTAGTACGGACAGGGAGTTAGGACAGCCCCAGCATTTT. Its translation is CASSTDRELGQPQHF. The full variable domain, completed using reference TRBV19 and TRBJ1-5, is DGGITQSPKYLFRKEGQNVTLSCEQNLNHDAMYWYRQDPGQGLRLIYYSQIVNDFQKGDIAEGYSVSREKKESFPLTVTSAQKNPTAFYLCASSTDRELGQPQHFGDGTRLSIL.

The V gene is TRBV7-7, the J gene TRBJ2-1, with 13 bases matching TRBD2. J was trimmed by 8 bases and V by 0 bases; bases with no gene match: 4. The CDR3 has 16 residues. Germline assignment: CDR1 SSHAT and CDR2 FNYEAQ (reference sequence). In DNA, the CDR3 is TGTGCCAGCAGCTTAGCCGAACTAGCGGGGGGGCATGAGCAGTTCTTC. Residues: CASSLAELAGGHEQFF.

This clone occurred a few times. This chain uses TRBV11-2 with TRBJ2-7; D perhaps matches TRBD2 (6 bases). Trimming took off 6 bases at V and 0 bases at J, with 15 bases between the two ends. The CDR3 is made up of 15 amino acids. Germline-derived CDR1 and CDR2 are SGHAT and FQNNGV. The CDR3 coding sequence is TGTGCCAGCAGTCAGTATAGCGGAGTCTCCTACGAGCAGTACTTC. This encodes CASSQYSGVSYEQYF.